This record concerns one T cell receptor (beta chain) sequence. Its specificity is unknown. PCR primers comprised 60 Vbeta and 13 Jbeta primers. The method was immunoSEQ multiplex PCR; TCRdb's version includes in-frame clones alone and lacks a portion of them. The table records 100,000 or so clones, 75% of them present only once. Germline V gene sequence: CDR1 SNHLY, CDR2 FYNNEI. V trimming: 6 bases; J trimming: 7 bases; junction bases outside the gene matches: 7. This CDR3 is 14 amino acids long. The source of the sample is a study of cytomegalovirus exposure and HLA in healthy donors. Background on the study: Earlier, 100 million to 120 million unique TCR beta sequences were recovered from some 200 million T cells by an analysis. Across 350 to 500 genotyped donors, roughly 85% landed in the Caucasian-associated ancestry cluster.

The study, taken as a whole, reports: Through in vitro validation, a few CMV-associated chains were shown to be specific for CMV antigens. Follow-up analysis later connected one missense variant in DCLRE1C with trimming of TCR beta V- and J-genes.

This receptor was taken from a man aged 50-59 years in good health and CMV-seronegative. Sequenced: PBMCs. V gene TRBV2 combines with J gene TRBJ2-2, with 8 bases that match TRBD1. Here the CDR3 DNA reads TGTGCCAGCAGGGACAGGGTTCAGGTCGGGGAGCTGTTTTTT. This codes for CASRDRVQVGELFF. Complete variable domain (other parts from reference TRBV2 and TRBJ2-2): EPEVTQTPSHQVTQMGQEVILRCVPISNHLYFYWYRQILGQKVEFLVSFYNNEISEKSEIFDDQFSVERPDGSNFTLKIRSTKLEDSAMYFCASRDRVQVGELFFGEGSRLTVL.